The next 22 T cell receptor beta chains were all read from a single sample in a study of blood T cells in healthy people across ages. A sample-barcoded 5' primer and a J-beta primer mix were used in a second PCR of roughly 7 to 11 cycles. A single record per CDR3 protein comes from TCRdb applying MiXCR to the 5' RACE reads. The table has around 1,800,000 distinct CDR3 sequences, 35% to 50% seen once. The sample taken for sequencing was blood. The receptors were gathered from a human donor in good health.

This clonotype was counted only a few times. The rearrangement uses TRBV4-1 and TRBJ2-5; 7 bases are a match to TRBD1. Per the germline V gene, CDR1 is MGHRA and CDR2 is YSYEKL. The CDR3 runs 14 residues. With 1 base clipped from V and 7 bases from J, the junction kept 6 bases outside the gene matches. In DNA form, the CDR3 reads TGCGCCAGCAGCCAAGGCCCGGGACAGTCGACCCAGTACTTC. Translation gives CASSQGPGQSTQYF.

This chain uses TRBV7-2 with TRBJ1-1; D is unclear. The germline gives CDR1 SGHTA, CDR2 FQGNSA. The ends were cut back, 2 bases at V and 4 bases at J, with 17 bases in the middle. The CDR3 has 16 amino acids. The CDR3 DNA sequence: TGTGCCAGCAGCTTATTGGGCCCCAAGTCGACCACTGAAGCTTTCTTT. This translates into CASSLLGPKSTTEAFF.

This clonotype showed up just a few times. The rearrangement uses TRBV6-5 and TRBJ2-7; TRBD2 might be the D (5 bases). Germline CDR1 is MNHEY and CDR2 is SVGAGI. The CDR3 consists of 16 residues. Trimming cost V 0 bases and J 2 bases, with 14 bases left between them. This CDR3 is CASSYSRVRSPYEQYF. In DNA form, the CDR3 reads TGTGCCAGCAGTTACTCGAGGGTACGTTCCCCCTACGAGCAGTACTTC.

This clonotype appeared a single time. J is TRBJ1-5 and V is TRBV6-2 or TRBV6-3, with D maybe TRBD1 (6 bases). CDR1 is MNHEY and CDR2 is SVGEGT in the germline V gene. Trimming removed 7 bases at V and 7 bases at J, with 14 bases between. This CDR3 spans 13 amino acids. CDR3 sequence: CASTNRDKQPQHF. The CDR3, as DNA: TGTGCCAGCACTAACAGGGATAAACAGCCCCAGCATTTT.

V usage is TRBV6-5 and J usage is TRBJ2-3; unclear D gene. V gave up 0 bases and J gave up 4 bases, with 11 bases separating them. CDR3 length: 15 amino acids. Germline V gene data show CDR1 as MNHEY and CDR2 as SVGAGI. The CDR3, as DNA: TGTGCCAGCAGTTACTCATACGGTATCCCAGATACGCAGTATTTT. Encoded protein: CASSYSYGIPDTQYF.

With regard to this clonotype: Germline is not matched at one junction end, which may reflect a read error. The chain carries TRBV11-3 and TRBJ1-4; possible D gene TRBD1, 6 bases. This CDR3 is built from 19 residues. CDR1 and CDR2 from the germline V gene are SGHNT and YENEEA. CDR3 amino acids: CASSLLETGGPGANEKRFF. The CDR3 DNA follows: TGTGCCAGCAGCTTATTGGAGACGGGGGGACCGGGGGCTAATGAAAAACGGTTTTTT.

The chain recombines TRBV12-3 or TRBV12-4 with TRBJ2-1; no definite D call. Trimming cost V 2 bases and J 2 bases, with 13 bases left between them. This CDR3 has 16 amino acids. CDR3 in amino acids: CASSLLGKGTYNEQFF. CDR3 in DNA: TGTGCCAGCAGTTTATTGGGGAAAGGGACCTACAATGAGCAGTTCTTC.

The V gene is TRBV5-1, the J gene TRBJ2-5, with TRBD2 matching 14 bases. CDR1 SGHRS and CDR2 YFSETQ come from the germline V gene. The junction had 8 bases not matched to a gene; V was cut back by 0 bases and J by 4 bases. This CDR3 region has 18 residues. The CDR3 loop reads CASSLGRLAGGVVETQYF. The CDR3 DNA reads TGCGCCAGCAGCTTGGGGAGACTAGCGGGAGGGGTAGTAGAGACCCAGTACTTC. The complete variable domain, with remaining parts taken from reference TRBV5-1 and TRBJ2-5, reads KAGVTQTPRYLIKTRGQQVTLSCSPISGHRSVSWYQQTPGQGLQFLFEYFSETQRNKGNFPGRFSGRQFSNSRSEMNVSTLELGDSALYLCASSLGRLAGGVVETQYFGPGTRLLVL.

Of note for this clonotype: The junction differs from germline at one of its ends, possibly a read error. The V gene is TRBV7-2, the J gene TRBJ1-1; D gene uncertain. The CDR3 covers 14 residues. Germline assignment: CDR1 SGHTA and CDR2 FQGNSA. The CDR3 loop is CAISRDTVNTEAFF. Written as DNA, the CDR3 is TGTGCCATCAGCAGAGACACGGTGAACACTGAAGCTTTCTTT.

V usage is TRBV4-1 and J usage is TRBJ2-3; D tentatively fits TRBD1 or TRBD2 (5 bases each). The V gene lost 4 bases and the J gene lost 2 bases, with 10 bases spanning the gap. The germline CDR1 and CDR2 sequences are MGHRA and YSYEKL. The length of the CDR3 is 14 residues. The CDR3 DNA follows: TGCGCCAGCAGCCTTTGGGGGACCACAGATACGCAGTATTTT. Encoded protein: CASSLWGTTDTQYF.

This clonotype was picked up a small number of times. The chain links TRBV20-1 to TRBJ2-4, with D perhaps TRBD1 or TRBD2 (6 bases each). Trimming cost V 3 bases and J 6 bases, with 18 bases left between them. CDR1 and CDR2 from the germline V gene are DFQATT and SNEGSKA (reference sequence). This CDR3 contains 15 residues. The CDR3 DNA is TGCAGTGCTAGTAGGGGGGACGACAGAAGAAACATTCAGTACTTC. It is translated as CSASRGDDRRNIQYF.

This clonotype was seen many times. The rearrangement links TRBV7-9 to TRBJ1-2; 10 bases fit TRBD1. Germline V gene sequence: CDR1 SEHNR, CDR2 FQNEAQ (reference sequence). The CDR3 consists of 14 residues. Germline trimming cut 5 bases from V and 8 bases from J; bases unmatched to any gene: 8. The CDR3 spells CASSPRQGAEGYTF. The DNA for the CDR3 is TGTGCCAGCAGCCCCCGACAGGGGGCGGAAGGCTACACCTTC. The variable domain in full, with the rest retrieved from reference TRBV7-9 and TRBJ1-2, is DTGVSQNPRHKITKRGQNVTFRCDPISEHNRLYWYRQTLGQGPEFLTYFQNEAQLEKSRLLSDRFSAERPKGSFSTLEIQRTEQGDSAMYLCASSPRQGAEGYTFGSGTRLTVV.

The CDR3 is CATSRDPEGIAKNIQYF. The CDR3, as DNA: TGTGCCACCAGCAGAGATCCGGAAGGAATAGCCAAAAACATTCAGTACTTC. The genes are TRBV15 and TRBJ2-4; unclear D gene. V lost 0 bases to trimming and J lost 0 bases, with 12 bases between them. The CDR3 is 17 amino acids. Germline V gives CDR1 LNHNV, CDR2 YYDKDF (reference sequence). The full variable domain, in which reference TRBV15 and TRBJ2-4 provide the parts outside the CDR3, is DAMVIQNPRYQVTQFGKPVTLSCSQTLNHNVMYWYQQKSSQAPKLLFHYYDKDFNNEADTPDNFQSRRPNTSFCFLDIRSPGLGDTAMYLCATSRDPEGIAKNIQYFGAGTRLSVL.

This rearrangement joins TRBV6-2 or TRBV6-3 to TRBJ2-4; D ambiguous. This CDR3 region has 14 residues. V dropped 5 bases and J dropped 8 bases, with 16 bases sitting between them. From germline, CDR1 is MNHEY and CDR2 SVGEGT. Written as DNA, the CDR3 is TGTGCCAGCAGTAAAGGAACCCCCGGTGACATTCAGTACTTC. The encoded protein is CASSKGTPGDIQYF.

The V gene is TRBV20-1, the J gene TRBJ1-3, with D possibly being TRBD1 (6 bases). Germline V gives CDR1 DFQATT, CDR2 SNEGSKA (reference sequence). This CDR3 has 17 amino acids. The V gene lost 0 bases and the J gene lost 0 bases, with 15 bases spanning the gap. This CDR3 is CSARDPGQPSSGNTIYF. The CDR3 DNA reads as TGCAGTGCTAGAGATCCGGGACAACCTAGCTCTGGAAACACCATATATTTT.

This chain uses TRBV15 with TRBJ2-7; D ambiguous. Trimming removed 6 bases from V and 2 bases from J, with 11 bases in between. The CDR3 covers 13 residues. Germline V gene lookup returns CDR1 LNHNV and CDR2 YYDKDF (reference sequence). CDR3 in amino acids: CATRGYGTYEQYF. The DNA of the CDR3 is TGTGCCACCAGAGGATATGGGACCTACGAGCAGTACTTC.

The chain links TRBV5-5 to TRBJ1-1, with D uncertain. CDR3 length equals 15 residues. With 3 bases removed from V and 1 base from J, the gap between germline ends came to 13 bases. Germline V CDR1 and CDR2: SGHKS, YYEKEE (reference sequence). The CDR3 nucleotides are TGTGCCAGCAGCTCCGACATGGGTCGGAACACTGAAGCTTTCTTT. Translated, it gives CASSSDMGRNTEAFF.

This chain joins TRBV4-3 and TRBJ2-3; possibly TRBD1 or TRBD2 for D (5 bases each). V lost 1 base to trimming and J lost 2 bases, with 10 bases between them. Germline CDR1 is LGHNA and CDR2 is YSLEER. The CDR3 spans 15 residues. CDR3 DNA sequence: TGCGCCAGCAGCCAAGGGGGGAGAATCACAGATACGCAGTATTTT. Its protein product is CASSQGGRITDTQYF.

The chain links TRBV10-3 to TRBJ2-1; D not resolved. Deletions cut 2 bases from V and 7 bases from J, with 12 bases between. The CDR3 runs 14 residues. CDR1 is ENHRY and CDR2 is SYGVKD in the germline V gene. The CDR3 loop is CAISEDVDRNEQFF. The CDR3, as DNA: TGTGCCATCAGTGAGGATGTGGACCGAAATGAGCAGTTCTTC.

The chain uses TRBV7-2 and TRBJ1-2, with D unresolved. This CDR3 comprises 15 residues. Germline V CDR1 and CDR2: SGHTA, FQGNSA. Trimming removed 1 base from V and 8 bases from J, with 17 bases in between. CDR3 sequence reads: CASSLVADSRGGYTF. For the CDR3, the DNA is TGTGCCAGCAGCTTAGTCGCAGATTCTCGGGGAGGCTACACCTTC. The full variable domain, in which reference TRBV7-2 and TRBJ1-2 provide the parts outside the CDR3, is GAGVSQSPSNKVTEKGKDVELRCDPISGHTALYWYRQSLGQGLEFLIYFQGNSAPDKSGLPSDRFSAERTGGSVSTLTIQRTQQEDSAVYLCASSLVADSRGGYTFGSGTRLTVV.

The chain uses TRBV5-1 and TRBJ2-5, with D possibly TRBD2 on 6 matching bases. The assigned J gene may be wrong: the sequence end matches TRBJ2-7 better. CDR3 length: 15 amino acids. Per germline, CDR1 SGHRS and CDR2 YFSETQ. The CDR3 region has the DNA TGCGCCAGCAGCTTTGGGCGAGGAGGGAACGACGAGCAGTACTTC. Protein: CASSFGRGGNDEQYF.

The chain couples TRBV5-5 to TRBJ2-1; weak D call: TRBD2 (6 bases). This CDR3 has 16 residues. Trimming pared 1 base from V and 1 base from J, leaving 12 bases between. Germline V lookup: CDR1 SGHKS, CDR2 YYEKEE (reference sequence). The CDR3 is CASSLMVGGSYNEQFF. Written as DNA, the CDR3 is TGTGCCAGCAGCTTGATGGTCGGGGGTTCCTACAATGAGCAGTTCTTC.